This T cell receptor beta chain stems from a study of blood T cells in healthy people across ages. Next came a second PCR, run for about 6 to 12 cycles, which used a sample-barcoded 5' primer along with a J-beta primer mix. TCRdb called the 5' RACE reads again in MiXCR, with one record for every CDR3 protein. The table lists fewer than 750,000 distinct CDR3 sequences, 45% to 55% of them singletons. This CDR3 has 15 amino acids. The germline V gene encodes CDR1 SGHTA and CDR2 FQGTGA. V shed 3 bases and J 6 bases; nucleotides not matched to a gene: 4. Material for sequencing was blood. This clonotype originated in a man of 80 years or more in good health. The chain combines TRBV7-3 with TRBJ2-3, with 12 bases fitting TRBD2. DNA for the CDR3: TGTGCCAGCAGCTTTGGAACTAGCGGGAGGGATACGCAGTATTTT. It codes for CASSFGTSGRDTQYF.